This T cell receptor (beta chain) was profiled in a study of T cells in Graves' hyperthyroidism and ophthalmopathy. Germline V gives CDR1 SGHTA, CDR2 FQGNSA. This CDR3 has 13 amino acids. Deletions cut 9 bases from V and 5 bases from J, with 16 bases between. TCR beta CDR3 regions were amplified from RNA transcripts. First-round RT-PCR of the TCR CDR3 relied on the HTBI primer set. TCRdb reanalysed the multiplex PCR reads using MiXCR and keeps one entry per CDR3 protein. The data hold 500,000 to 600,000 distinct CDR3 sequences, with 46% observed a single time. Overall study results and limits: Ophthalmopathy stood apart from stable hyperthyroidism in a 13 V-J model. Within blood appeared most thyroid clonotypes that had expanded above 0.001.

Not enrolled were patients with uncontrolled infection, other autoimmune disease, pregnancy or lactation. Clinical symptoms, serum thyroxine and TRAb, thyroid ultrasound and orbital computed tomography together formed the diagnostic basis. This clonotype showed up many times. Its antigen is as yet unknown. The sample comprised peripheral blood or thyroid tissue (not recorded which). The sequence was collected from an adult woman with Graves' disease, either hyperthyroidism or ophthalmopathy (not recorded which). The rearrangement joins TRBV7-2 to TRBJ1-1; D is perhaps TRBD1 (5 bases). The CDR3 DNA sequence: TGTGCCAGACGGGACGCTGGACGTACTGAAGCTTTCTTT. It yields the protein CARRDAGRTEAFF.